Following are 10 T cell receptor beta chains from one sample sequenced in a study of T cell changes during pregnancy in multiple sclerosis. Sequencing was performed with immunoSEQ multiplex PCR; in TCRdb, only in-frame clones are kept and a portion is missing. The sample lists around 27,000 clones, more than 85% occurring once. Sequences were derived from CD4+ T cells from peripheral blood mononuclear cells, sampled after pregnancy. The source of these receptors is a female donor with multiple sclerosis, enrolled in a pregnancy study.

The chain is built from TRBV18 and TRBJ2-1, with D possibly being TRBD2 (7 bases). The CDR3 length is 16 residues. Trimming removed 0 bases at V and 8 bases at J, with 17 bases between. Germline CDR1 is KGHSH and CDR2 is LQKENI. The CDR3 nucleotides are TGTGCCAGCTCACCACCGCTGAGTGGGGGGGCCGATGAGCAGTTCTTC. This sequence encodes CASSPPLSGGADEQFF.

The chain joins TRBV27 to TRBJ2-7, with 7 positions matching TRBD2. This CDR3 region has 14 residues. Unmatched junction bases numbered 2, after V lost 0 bases and J lost 3 bases. Germline V CDR1 and CDR2: MNHEY, SMNVEV (reference sequence). CDR3 nucleotides: TGTGCCAGCAGTTTATCGCGGGGGTTCTACGAGCAGTACTTC. Protein product: CASSLSRGFYEQYF.

Notes on this clone: Its ends do not fully match the called genes, so a read error is possible. The CDR3 region is CSAEGDNSYEQYF. The DNA of the CDR3 is TGCAGCGCTGAAGGAGACAACTCCTACGAGCAGTACTTC. The chain recombines TRBV29-1 with TRBJ2-7, with D hard to call. Germline V gives CDR1 SQVTM, CDR2 ANQGSEA. CDR3 length equals 13 residues.

The gene calls are TRBV27 and TRBJ2-1; a weak D match, TRBD1 (5 bases). The germline V gene encodes CDR1 MNHEY and CDR2 SMNVEV (reference sequence). There are 15 residues in the CDR3. V lost 3 bases and J 2 bases, leaving 11 bases between the germline ends. The CDR3, as DNA: TGTGCCAGCAGTTTTGGCAGGGCCACCTACAATGAGCAGTTCTTC. Amino acids: CASSFGRATYNEQFF.

This sequence joins TRBV7-9 and TRBJ2-1; D is possibly TRBD2 (5 bases). The ends were cut back, 5 bases at V and 2 bases at J, with 13 bases in the middle. CDR3 size: 15 residues. In germline, CDR1 is SEHNR, CDR2 FQNEAQ (reference sequence). The CDR3 sequence is CASSIGVGTYNEQFF. For the CDR3, the DNA is TGTGCCAGCAGCATCGGGGTGGGGACCTACAATGAGCAGTTCTTC.

V and J are TRBV11-1 and TRBJ2-1, with 8 bases that match TRBD2. CDR1 is SGHAT, CDR2 FQDESV, per germline (reference sequence). This CDR3 contains 17 residues. Germline trimming cut 2 bases from V and 3 bases from J; bases unmatched to any gene: 9. CDR3 nucleotides: TGTGCCAGCAGCTTAACGACAAGCGGGAGTTACTACAATGAGCAGTTCTTC. Protein sequence: CASSLTTSGSYYNEQFF.

In this sample, this clone turned up once. The chain employs TRBV18 and TRBJ2-5, with TRBD1 matching over 8 bases. CDR3 size: 14 residues. Germline CDR1 is KGHSH and CDR2 is LQKENI. The V gene end was trimmed by 6 bases and the J gene end by 5 bases; junction bases not matched to a gene: 8. CDR3 in DNA: TGTGCCAGCTCCGCTGGACAGGGCTTGGAGACCCAGTACTTC. As protein: CASSAGQGLETQYF.

The CDR3 DNA sequence: TGCGCCAGCAGGACAGGGTCTACTGAAAAACTGTTTTTT. It specifies CASRTGSTEKLFF. The chain uses TRBV5-1 and TRBJ1-4; 7 bases fit TRBD1. With 5 bases clipped from V and 7 bases from J, the junction kept 5 bases outside the gene matches. There are 13 residues in the CDR3. Germline V gives CDR1 SGHRS, CDR2 YFSETQ.

V gene TRBV4-3 combines with J gene TRBJ1-4; D remains unclear. The V and J ends lost 0 bases and 4 bases respectively, with 12 bases between them. Germline lookup yields CDR1 LGHNA and CDR2 YSLEER. This CDR3 is 16 amino acids long. The CDR3 sequence: CASSQDHGGINEKLFF. The CDR3 nucleotides are TGCGCCAGCAGCCAAGATCACGGCGGTATTAATGAAAAACTGTTTTTT.

The sample holds one count of this clone. The rearrangement uses TRBV7-2 and TRBJ2-5, with D possibly matching TRBD1 (6 bases). The CDR3 contains 11 residues. Germline CDR1 SGHTA, CDR2 FQGNSA. The CDR3 spells CRKGERETQYF. DNA of the CDR3: TGTCGAAAGGGGGAAAGGGAGACCCAGTACTTC.